A single sample gave rise to the 21 T cell receptor beta chains below, sequenced in a study of human T cells and chemical hapten exposure. TCRdb reprocessed the RACE reads via MiXCR and lists one record per CDR3 protein. The table records under 400,000 distinct CDR3 sequences, roughly 5% of them present only once. This sample's time point: pre-sensitization, week 0. Treatment noted: therapeutic diphenylcyclopropenone sensitization with weekly scalp DPC. The specimen was whole blood, collected in connection with sensitization to the hapten diphenylcyclopropenone (DPC). These receptors were taken from a woman aged 45 to 65 with alopecia areata. Some clones in this sample may be carry-over from other donors' samples.

The chain employs TRBV4-2 and TRBJ1-1; TRBD1 matches 7 bases. J was trimmed by 5 bases and V by 4 bases; bases with no gene match: 13. This CDR3 comprises 16 residues. Germline CDR1 reads LGHNA; CDR2 reads YNFKEQ. Here the CDR3 DNA reads TGTGCCAGCAGCCGGTCCACCCGACAGGGTCAAACTGAAGCTTTCTTT. Translated: CASSRSTRQGQTEAFF.

This clonotype was found a few times. The chain employs TRBV6-1 and TRBJ2-1, with D tentatively TRBD2 (7 bases). Trimming removed 5 bases at V and 0 bases at J, with 23 bases between. CDR3 length: 19 residues. CDR1 and CDR2 from the germline V gene are MNHNS and SASEGT. For the CDR3, the DNA is TGTGCCAGCAGTAAACGGGCCCGGGGGGCGAGGAGCTCCTACAATGAGCAGTTCTTC. Amino acid sequence: CASSKRARGARSSYNEQFF.

The table lists this clonotype with a few counts. The chain uses TRBV3-1 and TRBJ2-5; D call uncertain. Germline CDR1 reads LGHDT; CDR2 reads YNNKEL (reference sequence). Trimming stripped 0 bases from V and 6 bases from J, with 2 bases between. This CDR3 region has 11 residues. The CDR3 sequence is CASSQDKTQYF. CDR3 DNA sequence: TGTGCCAGCAGCCAAGATAAGACCCAGTACTTC.

This clonotype has only a few counts. The V and J genes are TRBV6-5 and TRBJ1-5; D call uncertain. This CDR3 contains 13 residues. Germline assignment: CDR1 MNHEY and CDR2 SVGAGI. V was cut by 5 bases and J by 7 bases, with 12 bases left in between. The CDR3 nucleotides are TGTGCCAGCAGTCGCCCCGGCGGGCAGCCCCAGCATTTT. Protein: CASSRPGGQPQHF.

This clonotype came up many times. This chain connects TRBV12-3 or TRBV12-4 to TRBJ2-7, with TRBD1 matching over 9 bases. This CDR3 has 15 residues. The trim removed 5 bases at V and 4 bases at J, leaving 9 bases unmatched. This CDR3 is CASSLRDRVAYEQYF. The DNA of the CDR3 is TGTGCCAGCAGTCTACGGGACAGGGTCGCGTACGAGCAGTACTTC.

V and J are TRBV7-2 and TRBJ1-5; D is perhaps TRBD1 (5 bases). Germline CDR1 and CDR2: SGHTA and FQGNSA. CDR3 size: 15 residues. Trimming pared 1 base from V and 7 bases from J, leaving 14 bases between. CDR3 nucleotides: TGTGCCAGCAGCTTAGAGGGGAGGAGAGGGCAGCCCCAGCATTTT. Encoded protein: CASSLEGRRGQPQHF.

This clonotype was observed at least ten times. The V and J genes are TRBV12-3 or TRBV12-4 and TRBJ1-2; tentatively, D is TRBD1 (6 bases). Trimming removed 7 bases at V and 8 bases at J, with 20 bases between. This CDR3 is built from 14 residues. CDR3 region: CASTPPGGAFGYTF. For the CDR3, the DNA is TGTGCCAGCACTCCCCCCGGGGGGGCGTTCGGCTACACCTTC.

This clonotype was detected many times. The chain couples TRBV5-1 to TRBJ2-5; 7 nucleotides align to TRBD1. Germline V gene lookup returns CDR1 SGHRS and CDR2 YFSETQ. The CDR3 has 15 amino acids. V dropped 4 bases and J dropped 3; count of bases not matched to a gene: 9. The CDR3 sequence is CASSEGSGTEETQYF. For the CDR3, the DNA is TGCGCCAGCAGCGAGGGTTCCGGGACAGAAGAGACCCAGTACTTC.

This clonotype was seen repeatedly, ten times or more. This CDR3 is CASSVHSEQFF. The DNA for the CDR3 is TGTGCCAGCAGTGTTCATAGTGAGCAGTTCTTC. The chain links TRBV2 to TRBJ2-1; D unresolved. There are 11 residues in the CDR3. V lost 4 bases, J lost 9 bases, and 7 bases lay in between. Germline V gene sequence: CDR1 SNHLY, CDR2 FYNNEI.

In its sample, this clonotype was seen a few times. The V and J genes are TRBV19 and TRBJ2-3; 9 bases are a match to TRBD1. CDR1 and CDR2 (germline): LNHDA, SQIVND (reference sequence). The V gene end was trimmed by 3 bases and the J gene end by 8 bases; junction bases not matched to a gene: 3. The CDR3 runs 13 residues. In DNA, the CDR3 is TGTGCCAGTAGTATGGGACAGGGAGGTACGCAGTATTTT. It specifies CASSMGQGGTQYF.

There are a few counts of this clonotype. J is TRBJ2-5 and V is TRBV28; tentatively, D is TRBD1 or TRBD2 (7 bases each). CDR1 and CDR2 (germline): MDHEN, SYDVKM. The CDR3 runs to 13 residues. The V end was cut by 6 bases, the J end by 5 bases, with 13 bases between. As DNA, the CDR3 is TGTGCCAGCAGGCCAGGGGGGGGCGAGACCCAGTACTTC. Residues: CASRPGGGETQYF. Combining the CDR3 with reference TRBV28 and TRBJ2-5 gives the whole variable domain DVKVTQSSRYLVKRTGEKVFLECVQDMDHENMFWYRQDPGLGLRLIYFSYDVKMKEKGDIPEGYSVSREKKERFSLILESASTNQTSMYLCASRPGGGETQYFGPGTRLLVL.

This clonotype was counted a few times. The rearrangement links TRBV4-1 to TRBJ1-4, with unresolved D. CDR1 MGHRA and CDR2 YSYEKL come from the germline V gene. The CDR3 covers 16 residues. Trimming stripped 0 bases from V and 9 bases from J, with 17 bases between. CDR3 protein: CASSQDMTRVGQKLFF. CDR3 nucleotide sequence: TGCGCCAGCAGCCAAGATATGACAAGGGTCGGTCAAAAACTGTTTTTT.

This clonotype has only a few counts. The V call is TRBV5-1, the J call TRBJ1-3; TRBD1 matches 7 bases. Trimming removed 0 bases from V and 0 bases from J; junction bases left unmatched: 6. The CDR3 length is 17 residues. Germline CDR1 reads SGHRS; CDR2 reads YFSETQ. CDR3 in amino acids: CASSLAGQRFSGNTIYF. Here the CDR3 DNA reads TGCGCCAGCAGCTTGGCGGGACAGAGATTCTCTGGAAACACCATATATTTT.

This clonotype has at least ten counts. This chain joins TRBV12-3 or TRBV12-4 and TRBJ1-2; D is unclear. This CDR3 comprises 11 residues. Trimming took 1 base from V and 7 from J, leaving 4 bases between them. The CDR3, as DNA: TGTGCCAGCAGTTTAGAGCTTGGCTACACCTTC. This gives the protein CASSLELGYTF.

Only a few counts were recorded for this clonotype. The chain uses TRBV3-1 and TRBJ2-7; D is undetermined. This CDR3 spans 12 amino acids. Trimming shortened V by 5 bases and J by 3 bases, and 8 bases separated the two germline ends. From germline, CDR1 is LGHDT and CDR2 YNNKEL (reference sequence). CDR3 loop: CASSESFYEQYF. The CDR3 DNA is TGTGCCAGCAGCGAAAGCTTCTACGAGCAGTACTTC.

Points on this clonotype: A read error may be the cause here, since a much bigger clone is one base away. V and J are TRBV5-6 and TRBJ1-1; the D gene is possibly TRBD1 (5 bases). The germline V gene has CDR1 SGHDT and CDR2 YYEEEE. V shed 0 bases and J shed 0 bases, with 9 bases lying between them. There are 15 residues in the CDR3. CDR3 nucleotides: TGTGCCAGCAGCTTGGTTCGGGACGTGAACACTGAAGCTTTCTTT. It encodes CASSLVRDVNTEAFF.

The table lists this clonotype with a few counts. The genes are TRBV6-1 and TRBJ1-1; D is unclear. Trimming pared 7 bases from V and 1 base from J, leaving 19 bases between. The CDR3 has 16 amino acids. CDR1 and CDR2 from the germline V gene are MNHNS and SASEGT. CDR3 region: CASKGPELRRNTEAFF. The DNA for the CDR3 is TGTGCCAGCAAGGGCCCTGAACTCAGGAGGAACACTGAAGCTTTCTTT.

This clonotype was seen many times. This chain's CDR3 is CASSQSRTGYTF. The CDR3 DNA sequence: TGTGCCAGCAGCCAATCCAGGACCGGCTACACCTTC. The V gene is TRBV16, the J gene TRBJ1-2; D gene unclear. The V gene lost 0 bases and the J gene lost 8 bases, with 7 bases spanning the gap. Per the germline V gene, CDR1 is KGHSY and CDR2 is FQNENV. The CDR3 has 12 residues.

This clonotype was recorded many times. This chain links TRBV4-3 with TRBJ2-6; D is undetermined. Germline V gene data show CDR1 as LGHNA and CDR2 as YSLEER. The CDR3 totals 18 residues. Trimming took off 3 bases at V and 0 bases at J, with 15 bases between the two ends. Here the CDR3 reads CASSQDLHPDSGANVLTF. The CDR3 DNA reads as TGCGCCAGCAGCCAGGATTTACACCCCGACTCTGGGGCCAACGTCCTGACTTTC.

The table lists this clonotype with a few counts. The CDR3: CASSSADGGRSPLHF. The CDR3 bases are TGCGCCAGCAGCTCCGCGGATGGGGGGCGTTCACCCCTCCACTTT. J is TRBJ1-6 and V is TRBV5-1, with D perhaps matching TRBD1 (6 bases). The CDR3 length is 15 residues. Germline CDR1 and CDR2: SGHRS and YFSETQ. V was clipped by 3 bases and J by 9 bases, with 16 bases between them.

This clonotype occurred a few times. This chain uses TRBV10-2 with TRBJ2-7, with D possibly called TRBD1 or TRBD2 (5 bases each). V dropped 4 bases and J dropped 2 bases, with 12 bases sitting between them. The CDR3 extends over 14 amino acids. Germline V CDR1 and CDR2: WSHSY, SAAADI. CDR3 in amino acids: CASSAGALTYEQYF. The CDR3 DNA follows: TGCGCCAGCAGTGCCGGGGCGCTAACCTACGAGCAGTACTTC.